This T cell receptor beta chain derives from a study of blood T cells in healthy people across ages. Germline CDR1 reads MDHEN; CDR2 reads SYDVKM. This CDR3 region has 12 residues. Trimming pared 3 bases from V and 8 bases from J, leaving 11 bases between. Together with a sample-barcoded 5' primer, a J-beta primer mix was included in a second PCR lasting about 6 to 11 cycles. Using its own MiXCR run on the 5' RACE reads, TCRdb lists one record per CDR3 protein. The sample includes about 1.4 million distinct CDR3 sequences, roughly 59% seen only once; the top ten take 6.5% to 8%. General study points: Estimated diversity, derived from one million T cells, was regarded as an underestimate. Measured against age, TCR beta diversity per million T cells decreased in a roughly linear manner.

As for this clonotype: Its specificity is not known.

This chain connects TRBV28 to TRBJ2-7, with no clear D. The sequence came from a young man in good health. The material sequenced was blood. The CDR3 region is CASSLTSHKQYF. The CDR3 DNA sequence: TGTGCCAGCAGTTTGACGAGTCACAAGCAGTACTTC. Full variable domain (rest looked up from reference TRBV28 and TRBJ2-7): DVKVTQSSRYLVKRTGEKVFLECVQDMDHENMFWYRQDPGLGLRLIYFSYDVKMKEKGDIPEGYSVSREKKERFSLILESASTNQTSMYLCASSLTSHKQYFGPGTRLTVT.